These T cell receptor beta chains were read from a single sample in a study of blood T cells in healthy people across ages. In TCRdb, the 5' RACE reads were re-called with MiXCR into one record per CDR3 protein. The sample shows over a million distinct CDR3 sequences, 45% of them seen only once. Sequenced: blood. These receptor sequences come from a woman aged 55 to 70 in good health. Each CDR3 is given with its conserved first and last residue. Each record gives: V gene, J gene, CDR3 protein.

TRBV7-6	TRBJ2-7	CARSLALSSYEQYF
TRBV15	TRBJ1-2	CATSRETGGYYGYTF
TRBV2	TRBJ1-1	CASSALMGGEAFF
TRBV9	TRBJ2-1	CASSVGPGDEQFF
TRBV7-9	TRBJ1-2	CASSPPGSGYGYTF
TRBV27	TRBJ2-1	CASGDLGQVRHNEQFF
TRBV12-3/TRBV12-4	TRBJ2-2	CASFHEGPLTAGELFF
TRBV28	TRBJ2-4	CASSLLASGHRKNIQYF
TRBV27	TRBJ2-1	CASSLVPGTNGRIHEQFF
TRBV10-3	TRBJ2-3	CAISDLAGELTGTQYF
TRBV5-1	TRBJ2-3	CASSQLAGGGTDTQYF
TRBV12-3/TRBV12-4	-	CASSISGRGRGETQYF
TRBV5-1	TRBJ2-7	CASSLPGGYEQYF
TRBV27	-	CASSSGLTGEQYF
TRBV5-1	TRBJ2-6	CASSLEVGALGANVLTF
TRBV10-3	TRBJ1-5	CAISEALQQHSNQPQHF
TRBV7-3	TRBJ2-3	CASSSRTSGRKTDTQYF
TRBV2	TRBJ2-3	CASSGGTGKTDTQYF
TRBV11-2	TRBJ2-5	CASSLGDLGQETQYF
TRBV5-1	TRBJ2-5	CASSLEQGLMYF
TRBV20-1	TRBJ1-6	CSAGGRSNSPLHF
TRBV10-3	TRBJ2-7	CAISDGTLDGYEQYF
TRBV6-2/TRBV6-3	TRBJ2-5	CAAGWGSSQYF
TRBV7-2	TRBJ2-3	CASSTMPADTQYF
TRBV15	TRBJ1-5	CATSSRQGSGQPQHF
TRBV2	-	CASSDLGQGAHSYNEQYF
TRBV12-3/TRBV12-4	TRBJ1-1	CASSLAGENTEAFF
TRBV18	TRBJ2-7	CASSRPLWDQGYEQYF
TRBV12-3/TRBV12-4	TRBJ1-5	CASSPRAGSQPQHF
TRBV28	TRBJ2-7	CASRSSGFYEQYF
TRBV11-3	TRBJ2-1	CASGPTGGSEQFF
TRBV14	-	CASSQDQIKVGLTPGTGIYEQYF
TRBV29-1	TRBJ1-5	CSVPEWHNQPQHF
TRBV20-1	TRBJ2-5	CSAKTLAGDQETQYF
TRBV7-2	TRBJ2-5	CASKGPQETQYF
TRBV30	TRBJ1-1	CAWRDGGEAFF